What follows is one TCR beta chain and its context. Its antigen is as yet unknown. The same CDR3 is also encoded by other DNA sequences in this sample. Profiling relied on immunoSEQ multiplex PCR, and the TCRdb table lists in-frame clones only, not all of them. The sample carries approximately 110,000 clones, roughly 86% recorded once. The CDR3 sequence is 14 residues long. Losses at the gene ends were 5 bases for V and 0 bases for J; bases not matched to a gene: 1. The germline V gene encodes CDR1 SGHRS and CDR2 YFSETQ. This sample is part of a study of cytomegalovirus exposure and HLA in healthy donors. Study-wide findings and caveats: The classifier was said to identify cytomegalovirus status with high specificity and sensitivity. The TCR clusters that emerged in the first cohort tended, a later analysis found, to co-occur in the roughly 110 validation repertoires. In vitro confirmation showed a few CMV-associated chains to be CMV antigen specific. The study found most TCR sequences rare, yet found some public TCRs in many donors.

The origin of this receptor is a woman between 18 and 29 years old in good health and CMV-seropositive. The V gene is TRBV5-1, the J gene TRBJ2-7; 11 bases are shared with TRBD2. Sequencing input: PBMCs. The CDR3 loop reads CASRLAGDSYEQYF. The CDR3 region has the DNA TGCGCCAGCAGACTAGCGGGGGACTCCTACGAGCAGTACTTC. Variable domain in full (rest from reference TRBV5-1 and TRBJ2-7): KAGVTQTPRYLIKTRGQQVTLSCSPISGHRSVSWYQQTPGQGLQFLFEYFSETQRNKGNFPGRFSGRQFSNSRSEMNVSTLELGDSALYLCASRLAGDSYEQYFGPGTRLTVT.